This TCR beta chain was recovered during a study of blood T cell repertoires in COVID-19. Generated by immunoSEQ multiplex PCR, the TCRdb table keeps only in-frame clones and is missing some. The sample records 150,000 to 200,000 clones, about 91% being singletons. The CDR3 has 13 amino acids. The junction had 6 bases not matched to a gene; V was cut back by 7 bases and J by 6 bases. Germline CDR1 and CDR2: SGHRS and YFSETQ. The sequenced sample was peripheral blood. The sequence came from a woman between 55 and 75 years old who had recovered from COVID-19. This chain links TRBV5-1 with TRBJ2-3; 9 bases line up with TRBD1. CDR3 sequence: CASDWTGEDTQYF. The CDR3 region has the DNA TGCGCCAGCGACTGGACAGGGGAGGATACGCAGTATTTT. The entire variable domain, with the rest obtained from reference TRBV5-1 and TRBJ2-3, is as follows: KAGVTQTPRYLIKTRGQQVTLSCSPISGHRSVSWYQQTPGQGLQFLFEYFSETQRNKGNFPGRFSGRQFSNSRSEMNVSTLELGDSALYLCASDWTGEDTQYFGPGTRLTVL.